The next 5 T cell receptor beta chains were all read from a single sample in a study of molecular identifiers for immune sequencing clone quantification. TCRdb recomputed calls from the PCR reads with MiXCR, one row per CDR3 protein. The sample lists 79,000 or so distinct CDR3 sequences; about 23% were seen once. The sequenced material came from naive CD8+ T cells from blood, with Jurkat cell RNA spiked in. This sample's subset: FACS-sorted CD8+CD4-CCR7+CD45RA+ naive T cells. The receptors stem from a human donor in good health. Some libraries in this study had Jurkat cell RNA spiked in.

Turning to this clonotype: Possible read error: a much larger clone is one base away. The chain employs TRBV5-3 and TRBJ2-7; possible D gene TRBD1, 5 bases. TRBV5-3 qualifies as an ORF whose function is uncertain. The CDR3 spans 14 residues. Written as DNA, the CDR3 is TGTGCCAGCAGCTTGGGGCAGAGAATGTACGAGCAGTACTTC. Its protein is CASSLGQRMYEQYF.

This chain uses TRBV27 with TRBJ2-3, with unresolved D. The CDR3 is 14 amino acids. Trimming took off 5 bases at V and 1 base at J, with 10 bases between the two ends. Looked up from germline, CDR1 is MNHEY and CDR2 is SMNVEV (reference sequence). DNA of the CDR3: TGTGCCAGCAGTCGAGCGCAGGGCACAGATACGCAGTATTTT. As protein: CASSRAQGTDTQYF.

About this clonotype: Possible read error: a much larger clone is one base away. This chain connects TRBV4-3 to TRBJ1-1, with D maybe TRBD1 (5 bases). The CDR3 is made up of 16 amino acids. CDR1 LGHNA and CDR2 YSLEER come from the germline V gene. The DNA of the CDR3 is TGCGCCAGCAGCCAGTCCGTTGCAGGGATAATCGCTGAAGCTTCCTTT. This sequence encodes CASSQSVAGIIAEASF.

The sample holds many counts of this clonotype. The rearrangement uses TRBV5-6 and TRBJ1-1; D is unresolved. With 8 bases removed from V and 4 bases from J, the gap between germline ends came to 15 bases. Germline V gene sequence: CDR1 SGHDT, CDR2 YYEEEE. The CDR3 runs 13 residues. Here the CDR3 reads CASVRWESTEAFF. DNA for the CDR3: TGTGCCAGTGTTAGGTGGGAATCCACTGAAGCTTTCTTT.

The chain links TRBV12-3 or TRBV12-4 to TRBJ2-2; no firm D call. The ends were cut back, 5 bases at V and 6 bases at J, with 10 bases in the middle. This CDR3 has 13 amino acids. The CDR3 DNA sequence: TGTGCCAGCAGTGAGACGCCAGCCGGGGAGCTGTTTTTT. Translated: CASSETPAGELFF.